This TCR beta chain was identified in a study of cytomegalovirus exposure and HLA in healthy donors (dated by TCRdb to about 2017). A note on the overall study: In an earlier analysis of some 610 of the donors, 276 Gb of sequence data and 90 million to 120 million unique TCR beta sequences from 150 million to 200 million T cells were reported. About 300 gigabases of sequencing data and 78 million or so unique TCR sequences were included in an early release covering around 650 HLA-typed donors. Of the 300 to 450 genotyped donors, over 70% fell in the genetic ancestry cluster associated with self-reported Caucasian donors. HLA typing covered class I and class II loci at four-digit resolution. Among about 400 genotyped donors of the cohort, an average of approximately 220,000 unique TCR beta nucleotide sequences was sequenced per donor, of which about 19% were non-productive. A separate validation cohort of roughly 130 different subjects was used in addition to the roughly 700-subject first cohort. Genome-wide SNP genotypes for about 60% of the 666 donors were used in a later genetic analysis, which treated that subset as a discovery cohort. The later analysis used no new phenotypic data to find candidate immune exposures, relying instead on TCR beta sequences and their occurrence across donors. Using immunosequencing, the study profiled T cell repertoires from around 680 subjects and related those repertoires to cytomegalovirus serostatus. The study was designed to test whether signatures of past pathogen exposure could be identified by cataloging public T cell receptors. All discovery cohort repertoires had been generated on a single sequencing platform. Typing coverage differed by locus: A, B, C, DRB1 and DQB1 were typed in about 629-640 donors, DQA1 in about 500, DPA1 in around 600, and DPB1 in 450 to 490. About 5 DR-DQ haplotypes were handled as single units for association and clustering, since linkage in the cohort was strong. To predict cytomegalovirus infection status, the study combined high-throughput TCR immunosequencing, statistical association of individual TCRs with disease status, and machine learning. In an earlier analysis of roughly 600 of the donors, high-throughput TCR beta sequencing was used to judge whether each TCR beta V gene segment behaved as functional or pseudogenic. In a later analysis, previously published TCR beta repertoires from roughly 710 donors were re-analyzed and high-resolution HLA genotyping was added so that TCR occurrence patterns could be studied. Donor age, sex, ethnicity and CMV serostatus were compiled together with the repertoire data. Overall results and qualifications from the work: Immune exposure information for the cohort was limited to CMV serostatus. Most TCR sequences were seen in very few donors, while some public TCRs were found in many individuals. The study gave a list of 150 to 200 TCR beta chains associated with cytomegalovirus. Linkage disequilibrium might explain the correlated functional status among segregating V segments, but an unknown experimental factor could not be excluded. A further reported finding was that TCR beta sequences accurately predicted the HLA-A and HLA-B alleles for most subjects in the first cohort. In this cohort, only TCR beta chains were sequenced, and detectable features were limited by the absence of alpha or paired-chain data. Broadly in line with IMGT annotations, most TCR beta V segments showed up in productive rearrangements about 87% or about 30% of the time in an earlier analysis of around 600 of the donors. The authors suggested that the approach could potentially be extended to other disease states and immunological phenotypes. A later analysis found that TCR association rates varied across HLA loci, with DRB1 alleles showing the most associated TCRs and HLA-C alleles the fewest. Specific HLA alleles were associated with roughly 16,000 TCR beta sequences at a false discovery rate of 0.05 in a later analysis. The sequencing pipeline was judged likely to have produced a cluster of highly shared sequence variants as a technical artifact. The presence/absence analyses assumed that sequencing depth was roughly uniform across donors, and that assumption may not be true. Because HLA typing was missing for some donors at each locus, association tests included only the typed subset. Compared with equally common non-associated chains, HLA-associated TCR beta chains in a later analysis were more clonally expanded and had lower generation probabilities. Most CMV-associated TCR beta chains appeared to be HLA-restricted in a later analysis, and the HLA associations seemed to be driven largely by CMV exposure. Three of the identified cytomegalovirus-associated TCR beta chains were confirmed in vitro to be specific for cytomegalovirus antigens. The classifier was reported to diagnose cytomegalovirus status with high specificity and sensitivity in both the original and validation cohorts. The earlier analysis of approximately 540 of the donors excluded over 15 rarely observed V segments, including chromosome 9 orphons, because counts were too low. A later analysis reported that several top co-occurrence clusters appeared linked to parvovirus B19, influenza, CMV and Epstein-Barr virus. When HLA alleles, especially DR and DQ, strongly co-occurred, attributing TCR associations to individual alleles was difficult. In a later genetic analysis, fewer N-insertions in productive TCRs were reported among donors in an Asian-associated ancestry cluster than the approximately 670-donor mean. V-gene and J-gene trimming of TCR beta chains was associated with a missense DCLRE1C variant in a later genetic analysis, and the association was replicated in an independent cohort. Some IMGT-functional V segments, including TRBV6-2 and TRBV6-3, could not be distinguished by the 87-base-pair reads and were therefore excluded.

The cohort was made up of 500 to 850 healthy bone marrow donors. Cohort members were all nominally healthy when sampled, although unrecorded immune exposures were likely present. The donor was CMV seronegative and belonged to the group of 352 seronegative cohort members. A peripheral blood sample was collected from each donor, and TCR beta sequencing was performed on peripheral blood mononuclear cells. The Qiagen DNeasy Blood Extraction Kit was used to extract genomic DNA from the blood cell samples. Per the germline V gene, MNHEY is the CDR1 and SVGAGI is the CDR2. After removal of 0 bases from V and 3 bases from J, the junction retains 0 bases not matched to a gene. The cysteine opens and the phenylalanine closes a CDR3 of 14 amino acids. CDR3 DNA is the only sequence kept; it has 42 bases, read in frame from the first base. Comments on this clone: Its binding antigen is unknown. One base away there is no much larger clone; base qualities are not given.

Libraries were made using the immunoSEQ multiplex PCR assay. The multiplex PCR relied on a mix of 60 forward primers for TCR Vbeta segments and 13 reverse primers for TCR Jbeta segments. Amplification of the CDR3 region of rearranged TCR beta genes was performed with a multiplex PCR assay on genomic DNA. On the Illumina HiSeq System, the amplified TCR beta libraries were sequenced as 87-base-pair reads. Under the source paper's analysis protocol: A later analysis counted approximately 74 million unique TCR beta chains across the 666 repertoires, and some 11 million of these chains were shared by at least two donors. A nearest-neighbor algorithm error-corrected the raw reads and collapsed the reads into unique sequences, merging closely related sequences to remove PCR and sequencing errors. CDR3 sequences were aligned to IMGT reference sequences to assign V, D and J gene segments. For a sequence to be retained, a match of at least six nucleotides to both a V gene segment and a J gene segment was required. Rearrangements were called productive when the CDR3 lacked stop codons and stayed in frame with V and J; all others were non-productive. CDR3 was defined by IMGT convention, running from the second conserved V-encoded cysteine to the conserved J-encoded phenylalanine. The earlier analysis of some 540 of the donors excluded any sequence lacking an unambiguous match to a single V gene segment. An earlier analysis of 450 to 650 of the donors called V segments functional above 56.7% productive rearrangements and segregating when the between-donor standard deviation exceeded 5%. A statistical classification framework was developed to diagnose cytomegalovirus status using the catalog of TCR beta chain sequences. V and J gene assignment, in a later analysis, came from comparing TCR nucleotide sequences with IMGT/GENE-DB human TR gene sequences. Using the TCRdist pipeline, a later analysis assigned CDR3 sequences along with most-parsimonious VDJ recombination scenarios. A later analysis defined each TCR beta chain by its CDR3 amino acid sequence plus V-gene family, and excluded reads lacking a unique V-gene family. To address suspected cross-contamination and a sequencing artifact, a later analysis removed roughly 640 highly shared, low-generation-probability nucleotide sequences. For each public chain, a later analysis derived a clonal expansion index from normalized ranks of inferred template counts within each repertoire. In a later analysis, generation probabilities were computed using a VDJ recombination model fitted to out-of-frame rearrangements, and the results were checked against IGoR. Hypergeometric tests were used in a later analysis to score TCR-TCR, TCR-HLA and TCR-CMV co-occurrence, with a repertoire-size bias correction applied to the TCR pairs. A later analysis estimated false discovery rates by permuting HLA or CMV assignments 20 times. In a later analysis, co-occurring TCRs were grouped using DBSCAN, with TCRdist sequence similarity added in when clustering inside HLA-allele-positive subsets. Co-occurrence clustering excluded repertoires with fewer than 30,000 or more than 120,000 public chains, plus five with anomalous nucleotide sharing. The table was pulled from immuneACCESS by TCRdb, which kept in-frame rearrangements only. Such tables lose some clones; where checked, under half of the loss comes from unresolved V genes, and the rest has no known cause. Clone size and V and J calls were adopted from that table, with D and trimming inferred from the DNA. The sample table lists approximately 150,000 clones, roughly 85% of them with a count of one. The biggest ten clones account for 1.3% of the sample.

The TCR comes from a man in his thirties or forties in good health and CMV-seronegative. The material sequenced was PBMCs. The chain is assembled from TRBV6-5 and TRBJ2-7, and 9 bases in between align with TRBD1. CDR3 region: CASSYSTGGYEQYF. Here is the DNA: TGTGCCAGCAGTTACTCGACAGGGGGCTACGAGCAGTACTTC.